Included here is one TCR beta chain sequence, with context. The antigen is not known. This record belongs to a study of blood T cells in healthy people across ages. Whole-study findings and limits: Correlation between TCR beta diversity and naive T cell percentage was strong.

With 7 bases clipped from V and 2 bases from J, the junction kept 2 bases outside the gene matches. Germline-derived CDR1 and CDR2 are SGHTA and FQGNSA. The length of the CDR3 is 14 residues. A second about 7 to 12 cycle PCR used barcoded and J-beta primers. TCRdb analysed the 5' RACE reads with MiXCR anew, one entry per CDR3 protein. The sample contains about 570,000 distinct CDR3 sequences, about a quarter of which appear only once. The same sample was also used in a study of T cells of mothers and their children. This second study says: Donation came from a few healthy Caucasian mothers together with their six children. RNA was extracted, and all of it went into cDNA synthesis at around 1.5 ug per 15 ul. The effect of thymic selection on TCR recombination output is similar between related and unrelated pairs.

V and J are TRBV7-2 and TRBJ2-3; 11 bases match TRBD2. The source is a boy between 2 and 10 years old in good health. Sequencing was performed on blood. The CDR3 reads CASKLAGDTDTQYF. Written as DNA, the CDR3 is TGTGCCAGCAAACTAGCGGGAGACACAGATACGCAGTATTTT.